This T cell receptor (beta chain) was documented in a study of cytomegalovirus exposure and HLA in healthy donors. Whole-study findings and limits: The authors enumerated 180 or so TCR beta chains as linked to cytomegalovirus. A classifier reportedly called cytomegalovirus status with high sensitivity and specificity.

This clone was observed a few times. What it binds is not known. The germline gives CDR1 SGHRS, CDR2 YFSETQ. Trimming removed 0 bases from V and 2 bases from J, with 21 bases in between. The CDR3 has 18 residues. 60 Vbeta and 13 Jbeta primers were used in PCR. Using immunoSEQ multiplex PCR, the repertoire was profiled, and TCRdb retains in-frame clones only, with some absent. The repertoire holds about 200,000 clones, with around four fifths as singletons. What was sequenced was PBMCs. The clonotype was recovered from a woman in her thirties or forties in good health and CMV-seronegative. This rearrangement joins TRBV5-1 to TRBJ2-7, with no clear D. The CDR3 DNA is TGCGCCAGCAGCTTGGCTTCCCTAAGGAGCGCCCGAACCTACGAGCAGTACTTC. Amino acid sequence: CASSLASLRSARTYEQYF.